This TCR beta chain emerged from a study of T cells in Graves' hyperthyroidism and ophthalmopathy (dated by TCRdb to between 2018 and 2021). Study-wide context: Peripheral blood was sampled at the time of initial diagnosis, prior to any treatment. For training and testing, the approximately 97 patients in the discovery cohort were randomly divided in a 7:3 ratio. An independent validation cohort of about 20 hyperthyroidism patients and roughly 16 patients who later progressed to ophthalmopathy tested prospective prediction of ophthalmopathy. To identify distinguishing TCR V-J signatures, a discovery cohort of about 100 patients was used, comprising under 45 with Graves' ophthalmopathy and about 59 with stable Graves' hyperthyroidism. In roughly six Graves' hyperthyroidism patients, the study also compared T-cell repertoires from thyroid tissue with T-cell repertoires from blood. TCR Vbeta CDR3 sequencing of approximately 140 peripheral blood samples (under 45 ophthalmopathy, 75 to 85 hyperthyroidism and 17 progressor patients) is reported in the paper. After sampling, hyperthyroidism patients received methimazole starting at 30 mg daily, and ophthalmopathy patients received high-dose intravenous methylprednisolone. Results the study describes overall, beyond this receptor: Most expanded thyroid clonotypes (frequency above 0.001) were also detected in blood, a finding suggesting that blood repertoires may reflect thyroid immune responses. Sample size was not statistically predetermined, and investigators were not blinded to group allocation. In validation, the model predicted progression to ophthalmopathy with over 65% sensitivity and approximately 74% specificity, a median of 6.5 months before onset. In cross-validation, a model built on a 13 V-J signature told ophthalmopathy apart from stable hyperthyroidism with less than 90% sensitivity and about 81% specificity, and in testing the same model reached 80%/75%.

Hyperthyroidism patients were newly diagnosed, with disease duration under 2 months, and aged 18 to 65 years. Patients with uncontrolled infections, other autoimmune diseases, pregnancy or lactation were excluded. Clinical symptoms, serum thyroxine and TRAb, thyroid ultrasound, and orbital computed tomography formed the basis for the diagnoses. Blood from progressor patients was collected at the time of first diagnosis with hyperthyroidism, before any ophthalmopathy symptoms had appeared. Ficoll-Paque density gradient centrifugation was used to isolate PBMCs from around 10 ml of fresh peripheral blood. Progressor patients were first diagnosed with Graves' hyperthyroidism and then developed ophthalmopathy during follow-up. Total RNA was extracted using Trizol reagent, and RNA quality was assessed on an Agilent 2100 Bioanalyzer. This clonotype turned up a few times. Its recognized antigen is unknown. No quality values exist for individual bases; no much larger clone is one base distant.

The CDR3 runs 14 residues from the cysteine to the phenylalanine. Only the CDR3 DNA is retained, 42 bases long and in frame from the first base. Trimming removed 2 bases from V and 4 bases from J, leaving 11 bases between the germline ends. CDR1 and CDR2, looked up from the germline V gene (reference sequence), are LGHDT and YNNKEL. The TCR beta CDR3 regions were amplified from RNA transcripts. The first round of RT-PCR for the TCR CDR3 was performed with the HTBI primer set and the Qiagen OneStep RT-PCR kit. Libraries were constructed in a second round of multiplex PCR, after which size selection and purification were performed. The libraries were sequenced on an Illumina HiSeq2000 using paired-end 100 bp reads. Per the authors' processing: SOAPnuke was used to process the raw data, with reads discarded if the reads contained adapters or uncalled bases, had a mean Phred below 15, or lacked an exact constant-primer or identifier match. High-quality paired reads were merged with COPE v1.2.5, and unique nucleotide sequences were defined as clonotypes. Clonotypes were aligned to IMGT TRBV, TRBD and TRBJ reference segments using MiTCR v1.1. The analysis included only V-J combinations with a frequency above 0.0001, which together covered 99.2% of the repertoires. The TCS score was defined as the ratio of F50 (clonal expansion) to E x V (chaos), calculated using BLOSUM62-based TCRdist between CDR3 peptides within each V-J. Welch's t-statistics and random forest reduced roughly 530 V-J features to 13, which were used in a naive Bayes classifier (R e1071). Using fastp at Q25 and MiXCR, TCRdb reprocessed the public reads and kept productive beta chains. Records with the same CDR3 protein are collapsed into one entry carrying the most frequent genes and DNA. These V and J calls derive from TCRdb rather than the authors' analysis. The sample table contains around 700,000 distinct CDR3 sequences; only one count was recorded for under 20% of them. The ten biggest clones cover over 15% of the sample.

The chain is assembled from TRBV3-1 and TRBJ1-2; the D segment cannot be called with confidence. What was sequenced was blood. This clonotype originated in a woman aged 50 to 65 with Graves' hyperthyroidism that later progressed to Graves' ophthalmopathy. For the CDR3, the sequence is CASSQKGIGYGYTF. The DNA reads TGTGCCAGCAGCCAAAAGGGAATCGGCTATGGCTACACCTTC.